This T cell receptor (beta chain) was sequenced for a study of cytomegalovirus exposure and HLA in healthy donors. Study-level findings and limits: In an earlier analysis, about 87% or about 30%: the productive usage of most TCR beta V segments.

Primers included in the PCR were 60 Vbeta and 13 Jbeta primers. Assay: immunoSEQ multiplex PCR; the TCRdb copy retains only in-frame clones and omits some. This table has about 150,000 clones, approximately 80% appearing once. The CDR3 length is 15 residues. With V trimmed by 7 bases and J by 0 bases, 10 bases remained unmatched. Germline lookup yields CDR1 SGHKS and CDR2 YYEKEE (reference sequence). As concerns this clone: No antigen is known for it.

Sequencing was done on a sample of PBMCs. The TCR comes from a man aged 25-40 years in good health and CMV-seropositive. The genes are TRBV5-5 and TRBJ2-7; TRBD2 aligns across 7 bases. The CDR3 DNA sequence: TGTGCCAGCCTGCCTAGCGGAGGGAGCTCCTACGAGCAGTACTTC. As protein: CASLPSGGSSYEQYF.